Listed below are T cell receptor beta chains from one sample, sequenced in a study of T-cell memory formation after mild COVID-19. TCRdb re-derived calls from the 5' RACE reads in MiXCR, one entry per CDR3 protein. The sample lists some 82,000 distinct CDR3 sequences; 9.5% to 15% were seen once. The specimen sequenced was PBMCs or a T cell subset sorted from them (not recorded which). Receptor source: a man aged 18-30 years who had mild COVID-19 (a few samples of this study predate the infection). Cell type and time point are not known. CDR3s include the opening cysteine and the closing phenylalanine or tryptophan. The D gene is left open where the match is weak. Size tells how often a clone was seen (once, few, many) or the class of an expanded clone, and some rows leave it out.

j_call,d_call,clone_size,v_call,cdr3_nt,cdr3_aa
TRBJ1-2,.,.,TRBV24-1,TGTGCCACCAGTGCGGGTAATGCCTACGGCTACACCTTC,CATSAGNAYGYTF
TRBJ2-3,TRBD2,few,TRBV5-1,TGCGCCAGCAGCTCCGGGACTAGCTCGGGGGATACGCAGTATTTT,CASSSGTSSGDTQYF
TRBJ1-2,TRBD1,.,TRBV7-9,TGTGCCAGCAGCTTCGGGACAGGGGTTTATGGCTACACCTTC,CASSFGTGVYGYTF
TRBJ2-4,.,few,TRBV9,TGTGCCAGCAGCGTAGGGCCGACAGGGAGGTTTCCGAACATTCAGTACTTC,CASSVGPTGRFPNIQYF
TRBJ2-1,.,few,TRBV7-9,TGTGCCAGCAGCTCCCTCGCGGTGCATGAGCAGTTCTTC,CASSSLAVHEQFF
TRBJ2-1,TRBD2,few,TRBV4-3,TGCGCCAGCAGCCAAGATACTAGCGGGGGCTACAATGAGCAGTTCTTC,CASSQDTSGGYNEQFF
TRBJ2-2,TRBD1,.,TRBV5-4,TGTGCCAGCAGCTTCCCGGGACAGGGGAACACCGGGGAGCTGTTTTTT,CASSFPGQGNTGELFF
TRBJ2-1,TRBD2,many,TRBV6-5,TGTGCCAGCAGTCTCCTAGCGGGCCAACCGAGCTCCTACAATGAGCAGTTCTTC,CASSLLAGQPSSYNEQFF
TRBJ1-4,.,.,TRBV4-1,TGCGCCAGCAGCCAAGAAGGTTCAGGTAGTGAAAAACTGTTTTTT,CASSQEGSGSEKLFF
TRBJ2-1,.,few,TRBV25-1,TGTGCCAGCAGTGAATATGGGACGAGGAGGGGCTCGGATGAGCAGTTCTTC,CASSEYGTRRGSDEQFF
TRBJ2-2,.,.,TRBV24-1,TGTGCCGTTGGAGGGTTCACCGGGGAGCTGTTTTTT,CAVGGFTGELFF
TRBJ2-1,TRBD2,few,TRBV14,TGTGCCAGCAGCCATGGGACTAGCGGGGGTTTTGAGCAGTTCTTC,CASSHGTSGGFEQFF
TRBJ1-5,TRBD1,.,TRBV27,TGTGCCAGCAAACCAGGGGGATGGTATCAGCCCCAGCATTTT,CASKPGGWYQPQHF
TRBJ2-5,TRBD2,few,TRBV4-3,TGCGCCAGCAGCCAAGATCGGGGGGGCGGTGTAGAGACCCAGTACTTC,CASSQDRGGGVETQYF
TRBJ1-5,.,.,TRBV19,TGTGCCAGTAAGGCGGAGGTGGGGAGCAATCAGCCCCAGCATTTT,CASKAEVGSNQPQHF
TRBJ2-1,TRBD2,.,TRBV7-8,TGTGCCAGCAGCTTATCGGCGGGGGAGTACAATGAGCAGTTCTTC,CASSLSAGEYNEQFF
TRBJ2-3,TRBD2,many,TRBV12-3/TRBV12-4,TGTGCCAGCACGGGGTTCGGGACTAGCATCGCTACGCAGTATTTT,CASTGFGTSIATQYF
TRBJ1-1,TRBD1,.,TRBV18,TGTGCCAGCTCCCCCGGGACAGGAGCTTTCTTT,CASSPGTGAFF
TRBJ2-7,.,.,TRBV10-3,TGTGCCATCAGTGAGTCGGTGGGGAGCTCCTACGAGCAGTACTTC,CAISESVGSSYEQYF
TRBJ2-7,.,.,TRBV7-9,TGTGCCAGCAGGGTTGGCGGGACATCCCCCTACGAGCAGTACTTC,CASRVGGTSPYEQYF
TRBJ1-1,.,few,TRBV4-1,TGCGCCAGCAGCCAAACGAGGGTGTCGGACACTGAAGCTTTCTTT,CASSQTRVSDTEAFF
TRBJ1-4,TRBD1,few,TRBV7-9,TGTGCCAGCAGCACAACAGGGGAAAGGGAAAAACTGTTTTTT,CASSTTGEREKLFF
TRBJ2-2,TRBD1,many,TRBV6-5,TGTGCCAGCAGTCACGCCTCTGGGACAGGGGCGAACACCGGGGAGCTGTTTTTT,CASSHASGTGANTGELFF
TRBJ2-1,TRBD2,.,TRBV11-2,TGTGCCAGCAGCTTAGCCCCCCCAAGCGGGGGGGCCCGTGGGAATGAGCAGTTCTTC,CASSLAPPSGGARGNEQFF
TRBJ2-3,TRBD2,many,TRBV7-8,TGTGCCAGCAGGCCCGGGACTAGCGGGGGGTGGGGCACAGATACGCAGTATTTT,CASRPGTSGGWGTDTQYF
TRBJ2-1,TRBD2,.,TRBV2,TGTGCCAGCAGTGAAAGCCTAGCGGGGGGCAATGAGCAGTTCTTC,CASSESLAGGNEQFF
TRBJ2-1,TRBD2,few,TRBV4-1,TGCGCCAGCAGCCGCGAACTAGCGAGCCACTACAATGAGCAGTTCTTC,CASSRELASHYNEQFF
TRBJ1-4,TRBD1,few,TRBV5-1,TGCGCCAGCAGCGCCTTCCAGGGGGCGGAAACTAATGAAAAACTGTTTTTT,CASSAFQGAETNEKLFF
TRBJ2-1,TRBD2,few,TRBV19,TGTGCCAGTAGTAATGGGGGGGTCTGGGAGCAGTTCTTC,CASSNGGVWEQFF
TRBJ2-7,TRBD2,.,TRBV29-1,TGCAGCGTGTGGGGGTCGGGAGGGGACGAGCAGTACTTC,CSVWGSGGDEQYF
TRBJ2-1,.,.,TRBV7-9,TGTGCCAGCAGCTGGACGTTTGGGTCCTACAATGAGCAGTTCTTC,CASSWTFGSYNEQFF
TRBJ1-1,.,.,TRBV3-1,TGTGCCAGCAGCCAAGACAGGGGAAGCCAAATAGCACAAGCTTTCTTT,CASSQDRGSQIAQAFF
TRBJ2-1,TRBD2,few,TRBV7-6,TGTGCCAGCAGCTTACTAGCGGGGGGGCGGGATGAGCAGTTCTTC,CASSLLAGGRDEQFF
TRBJ1-1,.,few,TRBV20-1,TGCAGTGCTAGAGATCCAGGGGCATCTTTCTTT,CSARDPGASFF
TRBJ2-2,.,.,TRBV13,TGTGCCAGCAGCCCCGCGGAGGGGAGATCAACCGGGGAGCTGTTTTTT,CASSPAEGRSTGELFF
TRBJ2-1,TRBD2,.,TRBV6-5,TGTGCCAGCAGTAAGCGGGGGGCGTACAATGAGCAGTTCTTC,CASSKRGAYNEQFF
TRBJ2-5,.,.,TRBV4-3,TGCGCCAGCAGCCAAGATGTACATGCCGGGGTCCAGTACTTC,CASSQDVHAGVQYF
TRBJ2-1,TRBD1,.,TRBV7-6,TGTGCCAGCAGCTTAGCGCCCGGGACAGGGGGCAATGAGCAGTTCTTC,CASSLAPGTGGNEQFF
TRBJ2-7,.,few,TRBV7-8,TGTGCCAGCAGCTTAGCGCTTCTTACCTCCTACGAGCAGTACTTC,CASSLALLTSYEQYF
TRBJ2-1,TRBD2,few,TRBV4-1,TGCGCCAGCAGCCCCAGAACTAGCGGGGGGTTCAATGAGCAGTTCTTC,CASSPRTSGGFNEQFF
TRBJ1-5,TRBD1,.,TRBV2,TGTGCCAGCAGGATTGGACAGGGGCATCAGCCCCAGCATTTT,CASRIGQGHQPQHF
TRBJ2-7,TRBD1,.,TRBV5-6,TGTGCCAGCAGCCGACCGGGACAGGGCTTGAAGTCCTACGAGCAGTACTTC,CASSRPGQGLKSYEQYF
TRBJ2-7,.,.,TRBV2,TGTGCCAGCAGTGAGTCAGCCTACGAGCAGTACTTC,CASSESAYEQYF
TRBJ2-2,.,.,TRBV6-2/TRBV6-3,TGTGCCAGCAGTTATCAGGGGAACACCGGGGAGCTGTTTTTT,CASSYQGNTGELFF
TRBJ2-3,.,many,TRBV12-3/TRBV12-4,TGTGCCAGCAGTTTAGGGGGGGGCGACCACCTCGGGCAGTATTTT,CASSLGGGDHLGQYF
TRBJ2-2,.,few,TRBV5-1,TGCGCCAGTTCGAACAGCGGTAACACCGGGGAGCTGTTTTTT,CASSNSGNTGELFF
TRBJ2-1,TRBD2,.,TRBV27,TGTGCCAGCAGTCCCACTGAGAGCGGGGGGTACAATGAGCAGTTCTTC,CASSPTESGGYNEQFF
TRBJ1-2,.,.,TRBV6-5,TGTGCCAGCAGTTACTCGATCTACTATGGCTACACCTTC,CASSYSIYYGYTF
TRBJ1-1,.,few,TRBV7-9,TGTGCCAGCAGCTTAGTGTTGAACACTGAAGCTTTCTTT,CASSLVLNTEAFF
TRBJ1-2,TRBD1,few,TRBV5-1,TGCGCCAGCAGCGGAACAGGGGGGGATGGCTACACCTTC,CASSGTGGDGYTF
TRBJ1-1,.,.,TRBV12-3/TRBV12-4,TGTGCCAGCAGTTTTGGAATTGAAGCTTTCTTT,CASSFGIEAFF
TRBJ2-5,.,few,TRBV7-8,TGTGCCAGCGGGCCCGAGGGGGAAGAAGAGACCCAGTACTTC,CASGPEGEEETQYF
TRBJ1-2,.,.,TRBV27,TGTGCCAGCAGGGACGGCGGTCGCTACACCTTC,CASRDGGRYTF
TRBJ2-3,TRBD1,.,TRBV29-1,TGCAGCTTGACAGGGGTCACAGATACGCAGTATTTT,CSLTGVTDTQYF
TRBJ2-1,.,.,TRBV14,TGTGCCAGCAGCCAAGATGGAGGTGGGAATGAGCAGTTCTTC,CASSQDGGGNEQFF
TRBJ2-1,TRBD1,.,TRBV5-4,TGTGCCAGCAGCGCGACCGGGACAGGGTTATACAATGAGCAGTTCTTC,CASSATGTGLYNEQFF
TRBJ2-7,TRBD1,many,TRBV14,TGTGCCAGCAGCGTTGGGACAGGGTACGAGCAGTACTTC,CASSVGTGYEQYF